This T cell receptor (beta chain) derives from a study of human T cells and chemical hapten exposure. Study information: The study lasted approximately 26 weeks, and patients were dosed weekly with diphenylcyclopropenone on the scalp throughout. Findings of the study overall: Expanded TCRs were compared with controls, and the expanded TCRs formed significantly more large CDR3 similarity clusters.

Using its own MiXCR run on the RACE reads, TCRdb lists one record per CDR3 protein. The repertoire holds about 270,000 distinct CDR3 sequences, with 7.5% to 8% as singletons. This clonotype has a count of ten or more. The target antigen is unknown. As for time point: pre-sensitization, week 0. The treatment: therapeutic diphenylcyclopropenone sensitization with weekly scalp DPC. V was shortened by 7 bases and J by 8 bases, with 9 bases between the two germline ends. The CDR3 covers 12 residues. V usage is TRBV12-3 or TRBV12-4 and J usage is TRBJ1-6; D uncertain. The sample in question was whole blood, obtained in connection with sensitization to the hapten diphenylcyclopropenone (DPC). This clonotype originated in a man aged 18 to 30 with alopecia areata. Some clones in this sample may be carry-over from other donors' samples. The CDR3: CASKSGHSPLHF. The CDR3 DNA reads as TGTGCCAGCAAAAGCGGGCATTCACCCCTCCACTTT.